This entry lists 31 T cell receptor beta chains sequenced from one sample in a study of blood T cell repertoires in COVID-19. Sequencing was performed with immunoSEQ multiplex PCR; in TCRdb, only in-frame clones are kept and a portion is missing. The sample has about 400,000 clones; roughly 88% are singletons. The sample comprised peripheral blood. These receptor sequences come from a woman aged 30 to 39 with active or convalescent COVID-19.

CDR3: CASSYSSGGAEAFF. The DNA of the CDR3 is TGTGCCAGCAGTTACTCAAGTGGCGGGGCTGAAGCTTTCTTT. The chain uses TRBV6-5 and TRBJ1-1; D remains unclear. From germline, CDR1 is MNHEY and CDR2 SVGAGI. The length of the CDR3 is 14 residues. Trimming removed 0 bases from V and 6 bases from J, with 11 bases in between.

CDR3 coding DNA: TGTGCCAGCAGCAACGAGATGACAGGGGGCTACACCTTC. Its translation: CASSNEMTGGYTF. The V call is TRBV4-2, the J call TRBJ1-2, with TRBD1 identical over 7 bases. This CDR3 has 13 amino acids. The J segment lost 8 bases and the V segment lost 5 bases, leaving 8 bases of the junction unmatched. Germline CDR1 is LGHNA and CDR2 is YNFKEQ.

V is TRBV10-1 and J is TRBJ2-7; D may be TRBD2 (5 bases). The CDR3 loop spans 13 amino acids. Per the germline V gene, CDR1 is WNHNN and CDR2 is SYGVQD (reference sequence). Trimming took off 3 bases at V and 4 bases at J, with 10 bases between the two ends. As DNA, the CDR3 is TGCGCCAGCAGTGACGGCAGGAGGTACGAGCAGTACTTC. Translated: CASSDGRRYEQYF.

This chain joins TRBV15 and TRBJ2-5, with D unresolved. Trimming left V 1 base short and J 1 base short, with 4 bases between. This CDR3 region has 13 residues. Germline assignment: CDR1 LNHNV and CDR2 YYDKDF (reference sequence). The CDR3 spells CATSRGSQETQYF. The CDR3 region has the DNA TGTGCCACCAGCAGAGGCAGCCAAGAGACCCAGTACTTC.

The rearrangement joins TRBV10-3 to TRBJ1-3; no definite D call. Trimming took 1 base from V and 8 from J, leaving 9 bases between them. The CDR3 length is 13 residues. Germline CDR1 reads ENHRY; CDR2 reads SYGVKD. This CDR3 is CAISELRRDTIYF. CDR3 nucleotides: TGTGCCATCAGTGAGTTAAGGAGGGACACCATATATTTT.

The chain couples TRBV24-1 to TRBJ2-1, with a weak D call TRBD1 (7 bases). CDR3 length equals 15 residues. The V and J ends lost 3 bases and 5 bases respectively, with 13 bases between them. Germline V lookup: CDR1 KGHDR, CDR2 SFDVKD. The CDR3 DNA reads TGTGCCACCAGTGATGCAGGGGGGACCCACAATGAGCAGTTCTTC. As protein: CATSDAGGTHNEQFF.

This chain connects TRBV2 to TRBJ1-2; D is unresolved. The V gene lost 7 bases and the J gene lost 8 bases, with 14 bases spanning the gap. From germline, CDR1 is SNHLY and CDR2 FYNNEI. This CDR3 has 12 residues. The CDR3 sequence: CASTVIPRGYTF. CDR3 DNA sequence: TGTGCCAGCACAGTGATTCCGAGGGGCTACACCTTC.

This chain connects TRBV2 to TRBJ2-7; TRBD1 is a possible D gene (5 bases). The CDR3 loop spans 15 amino acids. CDR1 and CDR2 from the germline V gene are SNHLY and FYNNEI. V was trimmed by 3 bases and J by 3 bases, leaving 15 bases between them. The CDR3 protein is CASSDSRTPDYEQYF. In DNA, the CDR3 is TGTGCCAGCAGTGACTCAAGGACACCGGACTACGAGCAGTACTTC.

V is TRBV2 and J is TRBJ1-4, with 9 bases fitting TRBD1. After removal of 5 bases from V and 7 bases from J, the junction contained 5 bases not matched to a gene. The CDR3 has 14 residues. Germline V CDR1 and CDR2: SNHLY, FYNNEI. The CDR3 bases are TGTGCCAGCAGTCCCGGGACAGGGAGTGAAAAACTGTTTTTT. Its protein is CASSPGTGSEKLFF.

This chain joins TRBV19 and TRBJ2-1; D perhaps matches TRBD1 (5 bases). Germline V CDR1 and CDR2: LNHDA, SQIVND (reference sequence). The V end lost 1 base, the J end lost 6 bases, and 13 bases lay between the germline ends. The CDR3 covers 15 residues. CDR3 sequence reads: CASSIGVGAVNEQFF. The DNA for the CDR3 is TGTGCCAGTAGTATAGGGGTAGGGGCGGTCAATGAGCAGTTCTTC.

The gene calls are TRBV18 and TRBJ2-1; 11 nucleotides align to TRBD2. Germline trimming cut 8 bases from V and 9 bases from J; bases unmatched to any gene: 12. Germline V gives CDR1 KGHSH, CDR2 LQKENI. The CDR3 length is 15 residues. The CDR3 DNA reads as TGTGCCAGCGGCGCTAGCGGGGGGTCTATGGGTGAGCAGTTCTTC. Encoded protein: CASGASGGSMGEQFF. Looking up the rest from reference TRBV18 and TRBJ2-1 gives the full variable domain: NAGVMQNPRHLVRRRGQEARLRCSPMKGHSHVYWYRQLPEEGLKFMVYLQKENIIDESGMPKERFSAEFPKEGPSILRIQQVVRGDSAAYFCASGASGGSMGEQFFGPGTRLTVL.

This sequence joins TRBV19 and TRBJ1-2; 8 bases line up with TRBD1. The V gene's germline CDR1 is LNHDA and CDR2 SQIVND (reference sequence). This CDR3 is 15 amino acids long. Trimming removed 3 bases from V and 5 bases from J; junction bases left unmatched: 8. DNA of the CDR3: TGTGCCAGTAGTATCCAGGGGGCGCGGGGATATGGCTACACCTTC. This gives the protein CASSIQGARGYGYTF.

Worth noting for this clone: Other DNA sequences of this sample code for an identical CDR3. This sequence joins TRBV5-4 and TRBJ2-2; 13 nucleotides match TRBD2. With 2 bases clipped from V and 3 bases from J, the junction kept 1 base outside the gene matches. Germline CDR1 and CDR2: SGHNT and YYREEE (reference sequence). CDR3 size: 16 residues. The CDR3 DNA follows: TGTGCCAGCAGCTTAGGACTAGCGGGGGACACCGGGGAGCTGTTTTTT. Protein product: CASSLGLAGDTGELFF.

The V call is TRBV7-9, the J call TRBJ2-4, with 10 positions matching TRBD2. Trimming at V came to 2 bases and at J to 9 bases, leaving 4 bases not matched to a gene. From germline, CDR1 is SEHNR and CDR2 FQNEAQ (reference sequence). This CDR3 is built from 14 residues. CDR3 coding DNA: TGTGCCAGCAGCTTAACTAGCGGGACGGGCATTCAGTACTTC. This encodes CASSLTSGTGIQYF.

The J gene is TRBJ1-2, the V gene TRBV27; D is undetermined. This CDR3 has 14 amino acids. Germline CDR1 MNHEY, CDR2 SMNVEV (reference sequence). V lost 0 bases to trimming and J lost 8 bases, with 13 bases between them. The CDR3: CASSLSPAGGGYTF. The CDR3, as DNA: TGTGCCAGCAGTTTATCTCCGGCGGGAGGGGGCTACACCTTC.

The V call is TRBV3-1 (or the pseudogene TRBV3-2), the J call TRBJ2-2, with D possibly being TRBD2 (7 bases). The CDR3 has 16 residues. CDR1 and CDR2 from the germline V gene are LGHDT and YNNKEL (reference sequence). V was clipped by 7 bases and J by 0 bases, with 15 bases between them. The CDR3 DNA reads as TGTGCCAGCAACACTCGCGGGGGCGCGAACACCGGGGAGCTGTTTTTT. Protein: CASNTRGGANTGELFF.

This chain connects TRBV3-1 (or the pseudogene TRBV3-2) to TRBJ2-1, with 15 bases that match TRBD2. J was trimmed by 7 bases and V by 1 base; bases with no gene match: 11. The CDR3 is made up of 19 amino acids. Germline CDR1 reads LGHDT; CDR2 reads YNNKEL (reference sequence). The DNA of the CDR3 is TGTGCCAGCAGCCAAGGGGCACCCATCGGGACTAGCGGGAGGAATGAGCAGTTCTTC. This gives the protein CASSQGAPIGTSGRNEQFF.

This chain's CDR3 is CASSPTDYGYTF. CDR3 DNA: TGTGCCAGCAGCCCGACAGACTATGGCTACACCTTC. V is TRBV4-2 and J is TRBJ1-2, with D possibly being TRBD1 (5 bases). Germline V CDR1 and CDR2: LGHNA, YNFKEQ. V was shortened by 4 bases and J by 3 bases, with 6 bases between the two germline ends. CDR3 length equals 12 residues.

The CDR3 is CASSHKSTGTYYGYTF. CDR3 DNA sequence: TGTGCCAGCAGCCACAAATCGACAGGAACCTACTATGGCTACACCTTC. This chain joins TRBV3-1 (or the pseudogene TRBV3-2) and TRBJ1-2, with D possibly matching TRBD1 (6 bases). V was clipped by 3 bases and J by 3 bases, with 17 bases between them. Looked up from germline, CDR1 is LGHDT and CDR2 is YNNKEL (reference sequence). This CDR3 spans 16 amino acids.

The chain has TRBV29-1 and TRBJ2-1, with 8 positions matching TRBD1. Unmatched junction bases numbered 7, after V lost 6 bases and J lost 9 bases. Germline values: CDR1 SQVTM, CDR2 ANQGSEA. The CDR3 loop spans 12 amino acids. CDR3 protein: CSVGTGFTEQFF. The CDR3 DNA reads as TGCAGCGTCGGGACAGGTTTTACTGAGCAGTTCTTC.

The rearrangement joins TRBV6-5 to TRBJ2-5; 7 bases align to TRBD1. Germline values: CDR1 MNHEY, CDR2 SVGAGI. Unmatched junction bases numbered 3, after V lost 1 base and J lost 4 bases. The CDR3 covers 14 residues. The CDR3, as DNA: TGTGCCAGCAGTTACTTTAGGACAGGAGAGACCCAGTACTTC. Translating it yields CASSYFRTGETQYF.

In its sample, this clone was seen a few times. This sequence joins TRBV6-5 and TRBJ2-3; possible D gene TRBD1, 6 bases. V was pared by 6 bases and J by 1 base, with 14 bases between. Germline V gene lookup returns CDR1 MNHEY and CDR2 SVGAGI. The CDR3 runs to 15 residues. The CDR3 sequence: CASRYTGIGTDTQYF. CDR3 DNA sequence: TGTGCCAGCAGGTATACAGGGATCGGCACAGATACGCAGTATTTT.

The chain joins TRBV10-2 to TRBJ1-1; no clear D. The CDR3 is 14 residues long. Germline-derived CDR1 and CDR2 are WSHSY and SAAADI. Trimming shortened V by 3 bases and J by 0 bases, and 8 bases separated the two germline ends. CDR3 sequence reads: CASSDLALNTEAFF. CDR3 nucleotide sequence: TGCGCCAGCAGTGACTTAGCACTGAACACTGAAGCTTTCTTT.

This rearrangement joins TRBV6-5 to TRBJ1-1, with 8 bases matching TRBD1. Germline V gives CDR1 MNHEY, CDR2 SVGAGI. CDR3 length: 14 amino acids. With 4 bases clipped from V and 5 bases from J, the junction kept 6 bases outside the gene matches. As DNA, the CDR3 is TGTGCCAGCAGTTGGGGACAGGTTACGACTGAAGCTTTCTTT. Protein sequence: CASSWGQVTTEAFF.

The chain uses TRBV29-1 and TRBJ2-3, with D maybe TRBD2 (5 bases). CDR3 length: 13 amino acids. Germline values: CDR1 SQVTM, CDR2 ANQGSEA. The germline V and J ends were trimmed by 4 bases and 0 bases, with 8 bases remaining between them. The CDR3 DNA follows: TGCAGCGTTGGTAGCGTTAGCACAGATACGCAGTATTTT. It codes for CSVGSVSTDTQYF.

This rearrangement joins TRBV9 to TRBJ1-1; 7 bases fit TRBD1. The V gene end was trimmed by 3 bases and the J gene end by 4 bases; junction bases not matched to a gene: 6. CDR1 and CDR2 (germline): SGDLS, YYNGEE. The CDR3 sequence is 14 residues long. In DNA, the CDR3 is TGTGCCAGCAGCGGACAGGGTTTTGGCACTGAAGCTTTCTTT. Amino acid sequence: CASSGQGFGTEAFF.

The V gene is TRBV7-8, the J gene TRBJ1-1; D remains unclear. The length of the CDR3 is 14 residues. V was pared by 2 bases and J by 0 bases, with 7 bases between. Germline V lookup: CDR1 SGHVS, CDR2 FQNEAQ. The CDR3 spells CASSLLEVNTEAFF. The CDR3 DNA is TGTGCCAGCAGCTTACTGGAGGTGAACACTGAAGCTTTCTTT.

The chain joins TRBV5-1 to TRBJ2-1, with 10 bases that match TRBD1. Losses at the gene ends were 0 bases for V and 9 bases for J; bases not matched to a gene: 6. The CDR3 runs to 15 residues. Germline CDR1 is SGHRS and CDR2 is YFSETQ. The CDR3 loop reads CASSLGDRGTGEQFF. The CDR3 coding sequence is TGCGCCAGCAGCTTGGGGGACAGGGGCACGGGTGAGCAGTTCTTC.

The chain employs TRBV25-1 and TRBJ1-2, with 11 bases fitting TRBD1. The CDR3 length is 17 residues. Unmatched junction bases numbered 10, after V lost 1 base and J lost 6 bases. The germline V gene encodes CDR1 MGHDK and CDR2 SYGVNS. The DNA of the CDR3 is TGTGCCAGCAGTGAATGGATCCCCGGGACAGGGGGGAATGGCTACACCTTC. It codes for CASSEWIPGTGGNGYTF.

This clone was detected ten times or more. J is TRBJ1-2 and V is TRBV4-1; TRBD1 matches at 7 bases. V dropped 2 bases and J dropped 5; count of bases not matched to a gene: 11. The CDR3 extends over 16 amino acids. CDR1 and CDR2 from the germline V gene are MGHRA and YSYEKL. The CDR3, as DNA: TGCGCCAGCAGCCAATCAGACAGGGACCTCATTTATGGCTACACCTTC. This encodes CASSQSDRDLIYGYTF.

The rearrangement uses TRBV6-1 and TRBJ2-7; TRBD1 matches 7 bases. The CDR3 covers 13 residues. Germline CDR1 reads MNHNS; CDR2 reads SASEGT. V lost 3 bases, J lost 6 bases, and 5 bases stayed unmatched. CDR3 residues: CASSDYDRVEQYF. The CDR3 nucleotides read TGTGCCAGCAGTGATTACGACAGGGTCGAGCAGTACTTC.